These 13 T cell receptor beta chains originate from one sample sequenced in a study of cytomegalovirus exposure and HLA in healthy donors. TCRdb keeps only in-frame clones here, not all; method: immunoSEQ multiplex PCR. The sample gives over 200,000 clones, just over 85% of which show up once; about 2.9% is in the top ten. Source material: PBMCs. The receptor source for this set is a woman aged 18-29 years in good health and CMV-seronegative.

The V call is TRBV10-2, the J call TRBJ1-1, with 7 bases identical to TRBD1. The CDR3 has 14 residues. Germline V gene data show CDR1 as WSHSY and CDR2 as SAAADI. Trimming took 7 bases from V and 4 from J; bases not matched to a gene: 9. The CDR3 DNA is TGCGCCAGCAATACGGAGGACAGGCCCACTGAAGCTTTCTTT. This encodes CASNTEDRPTEAFF.

The chain carries TRBV5-6 and TRBJ1-5, with TRBD1 as a possible D gene (6 bases). Per the germline V gene, CDR1 is SGHDT and CDR2 is YYEEEE. This CDR3 contains 15 residues. Trimming took 4 bases from V and 0 from J, leaving 11 bases between them. The CDR3 coding sequence is TGTGCCAGCAGCGACGGGACACATAGCAATCAGCCCCAGCATTTT. Translating gives CASSDGTHSNQPQHF.

The J gene is TRBJ2-3, the V gene TRBV7-2; D unresolved. CDR3 length equals 13 residues. Trimming removed 3 bases from V and 3 bases from J, with 7 bases in between. Germline-derived CDR1 and CDR2 are SGHTA and FQGNSA. Here the CDR3 DNA reads TGTGCCAGCAGCTTTCCTTTAACAGATACGCAGTATTTT. Amino acids: CASSFPLTDTQYF. The whole variable domain, filled in from reference TRBV7-2 and TRBJ2-3, reads GAGVSQSPSNKVTEKGKDVELRCDPISGHTALYWYRQSLGQGLEFLIYFQGNSAPDKSGLPSDRFSAERTGGSVSTLTIQRTQQEDSAVYLCASSFPLTDTQYFGPGTRLTVL.

The rearrangement uses TRBV18 and TRBJ2-7; 7 bases match TRBD1. J gave up 5 bases and V 4 bases, and 11 bases lay outside the gene matches. CDR3 length: 15 amino acids. Looked up from germline, CDR1 is KGHSH and CDR2 is LQKENI. The CDR3 DNA is TGTGCCAGCTCACTCCCGGACAGGAACCAGAACGAGCAGTACTTC. Its protein is CASSLPDRNQNEQYF.

The chain uses TRBV6-5 and TRBJ1-2; no firm D call. Germline V gene lookup returns CDR1 MNHEY and CDR2 SVGAGI. The CDR3 is made up of 11 amino acids. V gave up 4 bases and J gave up 8 bases, with 8 bases separating them. CDR3 residues: CASSSPRGYTF. CDR3 coding DNA: TGTGCCAGCAGTTCCCCTAGGGGCTACACCTTC.

The chain has TRBV10-1 and TRBJ2-7; 9 bases are shared with TRBD2. The CDR3 spans 17 residues. V lost 8 bases and J lost 3; bases outside the gene matches: 17. Germline CDR1 WNHNN, CDR2 SYGVQD (reference sequence). The CDR3 region has the DNA TGCGCCAGCCGGATCAGGTTAGCGGGAGCTATAGACTACGAGCAGTACTTC. Encoded protein: CASRIRLAGAIDYEQYF.

The rearrangement joins TRBV7-9 to TRBJ1-5; the match to TRBD1 covers 7 bases. This CDR3 region has 15 residues. V dropped 5 bases and J dropped 2; count of bases not matched to a gene: 6. Germline CDR1 reads SEHNR; CDR2 reads FQNEAQ (reference sequence). The CDR3 reads CASSPAGGGNQPQHF. The CDR3 coding sequence is TGTGCCAGCAGCCCAGCAGGGGGAGGCAATCAGCCCCAGCATTTT.

The chain recombines TRBV4-1 with TRBJ2-7; TRBD2 might be the D (6 bases). The germline CDR1 and CDR2 sequences are MGHRA and YSYEKL. The CDR3 is made up of 18 amino acids. Trimming shortened V by 4 bases and J by 1 base, and 23 bases separated the two germline ends. CDR3 loop: CASSLQFPERVRSYEQYF. CDR3 nucleotide sequence: TGCGCCAGCAGCCTACAATTCCCTGAGCGGGTCAGATCCTACGAGCAGTACTTC.

The chain uses TRBV27 and TRBJ2-1; 8 positions agree with TRBD2. Germline assignment: CDR1 MNHEY and CDR2 SMNVEV (reference sequence). V lost 3 bases to trimming and J lost 3 bases; unmatched junction nucleotides: 10. The CDR3 is 17 residues long. CDR3 amino acids: CASSLMSGRGFYNEQFF. CDR3 in DNA: TGTGCCAGCAGTTTGATGAGCGGGAGAGGTTTCTACAATGAGCAGTTCTTC.

This chain joins TRBV29-1 and TRBJ2-7; 8 bases match TRBD1. The CDR3 spans 13 residues. Germline lookup yields CDR1 SQVTM and CDR2 ANQGSEA. The V segment lost 4 bases and the J segment 0 bases; nucleotides outside the gene matches: 2. This CDR3 reads CSVGQGPSYEQYF. The CDR3 DNA is TGCAGCGTTGGACAGGGGCCCTCCTACGAGCAGTACTTC.

V is TRBV7-2 and J is TRBJ2-7; 8 bases are a match to TRBD2. This CDR3 region has 16 residues. Germline V gives CDR1 SGHTA, CDR2 FQGNSA. The V segment lost 2 bases and the J segment 6 bases; nucleotides outside the gene matches: 12. The chain's CDR3 is CASSLSLAGAAREQYF. CDR3 coding DNA: TGTGCCAGCAGCTTAAGCCTAGCGGGCGCGGCGCGCGAGCAGTACTTC.

The chain uses TRBV29-1 and TRBJ2-7; no reliable D call. The germline gives CDR1 SQVTM, CDR2 ANQGSEA. The CDR3 sequence is 12 residues long. V lost 4 bases and J lost 1, with 8 bases in between. DNA of the CDR3: TGCAGCGTTGGGTTCTATTCCTACGAGCAGTACTTC. It is translated as CSVGFYSYEQYF.

There are a few counts of this clone. This sequence joins TRBV27 and TRBJ2-2; 9 nucleotides match TRBD2. The CDR3 sequence is 14 residues long. Germline CDR1 and CDR2: MNHEY and SMNVEV (reference sequence). J was trimmed by 6 bases and V by 5 bases; bases with no gene match: 4. In DNA form, the CDR3 reads TGTGCCAGCAGTATAGCGGGAGTTCCCGGGGAGCTGTTTTTT. Protein sequence: CASSIAGVPGELFF.